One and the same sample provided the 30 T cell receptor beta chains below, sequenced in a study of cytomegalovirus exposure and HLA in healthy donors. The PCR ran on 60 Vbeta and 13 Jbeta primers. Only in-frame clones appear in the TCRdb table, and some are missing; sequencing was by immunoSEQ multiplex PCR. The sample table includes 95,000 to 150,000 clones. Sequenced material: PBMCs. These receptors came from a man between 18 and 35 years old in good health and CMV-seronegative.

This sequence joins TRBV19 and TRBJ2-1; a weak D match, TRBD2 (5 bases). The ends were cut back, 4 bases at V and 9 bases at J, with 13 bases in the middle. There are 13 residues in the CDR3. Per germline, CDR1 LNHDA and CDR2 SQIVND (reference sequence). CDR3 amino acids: CASSTSSEGEQFF. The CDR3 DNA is TGTGCCAGTAGTACCAGTTCTGAGGGTGAGCAGTTCTTC.

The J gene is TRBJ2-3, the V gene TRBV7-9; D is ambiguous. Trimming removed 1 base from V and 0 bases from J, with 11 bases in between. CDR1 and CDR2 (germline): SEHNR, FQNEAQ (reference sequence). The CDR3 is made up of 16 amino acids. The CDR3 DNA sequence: TGTGCCAGCAGCTTAGGGGTGACAACTAGCACAGATACGCAGTATTTT. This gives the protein CASSLGVTTSTDTQYF.

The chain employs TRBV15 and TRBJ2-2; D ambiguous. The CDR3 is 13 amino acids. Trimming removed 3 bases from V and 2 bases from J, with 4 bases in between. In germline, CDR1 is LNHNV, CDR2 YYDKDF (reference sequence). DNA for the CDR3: TGTGCCACCAGCAGTCAAAACACCGGGGAGCTGTTTTTT. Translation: CATSSQNTGELFF.

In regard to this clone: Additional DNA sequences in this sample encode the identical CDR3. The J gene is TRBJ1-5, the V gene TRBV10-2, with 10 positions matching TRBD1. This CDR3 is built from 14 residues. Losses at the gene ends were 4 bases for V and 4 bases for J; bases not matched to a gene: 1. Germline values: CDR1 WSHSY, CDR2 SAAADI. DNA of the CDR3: TGCGCCAGCAGTGGGGGACAGGGGAATCAGCCCCAGCATTTT. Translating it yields CASSGGQGNQPQHF.

The CDR3 is CASGNLGIKNGYTF. In DNA form, the CDR3 reads TGTGCCAGCGGGAATCTCGGGATAAAGAATGGCTACACCTTC. This rearrangement joins TRBV6-5 to TRBJ1-2; no definite D call. The germline V gene encodes CDR1 MNHEY and CDR2 SVGAGI. The V and J ends lost 8 bases and 6 bases respectively, with 19 bases between them. The CDR3 consists of 14 residues.

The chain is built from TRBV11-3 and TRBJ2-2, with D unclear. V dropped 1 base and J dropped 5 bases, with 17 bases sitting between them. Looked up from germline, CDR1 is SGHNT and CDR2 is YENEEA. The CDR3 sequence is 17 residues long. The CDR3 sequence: CASSLGLGTLQTGELFF. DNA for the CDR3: TGTGCCAGCAGCTTAGGACTTGGAACACTCCAAACCGGGGAGCTGTTTTTT.

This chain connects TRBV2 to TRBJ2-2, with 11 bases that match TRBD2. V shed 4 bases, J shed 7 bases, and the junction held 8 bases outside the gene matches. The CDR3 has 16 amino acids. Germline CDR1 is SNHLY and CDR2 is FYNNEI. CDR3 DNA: TGTGCCAGCAGTGTGGATAGCGGGAGGGCCGACGGGGAGCTGTTTTTT. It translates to CASSVDSGRADGELFF.

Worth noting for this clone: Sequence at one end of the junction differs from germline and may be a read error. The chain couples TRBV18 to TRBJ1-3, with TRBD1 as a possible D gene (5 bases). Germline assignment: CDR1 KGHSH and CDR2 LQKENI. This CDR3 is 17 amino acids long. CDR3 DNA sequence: TGTGCCAGCGCACCTCTTCGCCTAGGGGACTCTGGAAACACCATATATTTT. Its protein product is CASAPLRLGDSGNTIYF. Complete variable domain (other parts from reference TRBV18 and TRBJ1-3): NAGVMQNPRHLVRRRGQEARLRCSPMKGHSHVYWYRQLPEEGLKFMVYLQKENIIDESGMPKERFSAEFPKEGPSILRIQQVVRGDSAAYFCASAPLRLGDSGNTIYFGEGSWLTVV.

This CDR3 is CASRHSQGETQYF. CDR3 nucleotide sequence: TGTGCCAGCAGGCACTCCCAGGGAGAGACCCAGTACTTC. The J gene is TRBJ2-5, the V gene TRBV7-9; D might be TRBD1 (5 bases). This CDR3 has 13 residues. Trimming pared 6 bases from V and 4 bases from J, leaving 12 bases between. Germline V gives CDR1 SEHNR, CDR2 FQNEAQ (reference sequence).

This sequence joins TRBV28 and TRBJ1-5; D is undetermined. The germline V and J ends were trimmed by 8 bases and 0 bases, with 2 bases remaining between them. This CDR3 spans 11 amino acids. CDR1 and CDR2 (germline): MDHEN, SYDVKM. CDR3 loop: CASYSNQPQHF. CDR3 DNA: TGTGCCAGCTATAGCAATCAGCCCCAGCATTTT.

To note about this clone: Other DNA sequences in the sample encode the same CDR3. CDR3 DNA sequence: TGCGCCAGCAGCTTGGGCGGGGGAGAGACCCAGTACTTC. It is translated as CASSLGGGETQYF. The V call is TRBV5-1, the J call TRBJ2-5; TRBD2 aligns across 7 bases. V trimming: 0 bases; J trimming: 4 bases; junction bases outside the gene matches: 0. CDR3 length: 13 residues. Per germline, CDR1 SGHRS and CDR2 YFSETQ.

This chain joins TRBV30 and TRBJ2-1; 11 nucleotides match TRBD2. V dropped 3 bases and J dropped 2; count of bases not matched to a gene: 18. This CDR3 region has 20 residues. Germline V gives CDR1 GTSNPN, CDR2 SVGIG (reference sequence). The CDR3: CAWSAPPGPLAGDTYNEQFF. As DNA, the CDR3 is TGTGCCTGGAGCGCACCTCCGGGGCCACTAGCGGGGGATACCTACAATGAGCAGTTCTTC.

The CDR3 protein is CASSIREASGTFF. CDR3 coding DNA: TGTGCCAGTAGTATCCGGGAAGCTTCGGGAACTTTCTTT. The rearrangement uses TRBV19 and TRBJ1-1, with D hard to call. The V and J ends lost 3 bases and 12 bases respectively, with 17 bases between them. Per the germline V gene, CDR1 is LNHDA and CDR2 is SQIVND (reference sequence). The CDR3 is made up of 13 amino acids. Combining the CDR3 with reference TRBV19 and TRBJ1-1 gives the whole variable domain DGGITQSPKYLFRKEGQNVTLSCEQNLNHDAMYWYRQDPGQGLRLIYYSQIVNDFQKGDIAEGYSVSREKKESFPLTVTSAQKNPTAFYLCASSIREASGTFFGQGTRLTVV.

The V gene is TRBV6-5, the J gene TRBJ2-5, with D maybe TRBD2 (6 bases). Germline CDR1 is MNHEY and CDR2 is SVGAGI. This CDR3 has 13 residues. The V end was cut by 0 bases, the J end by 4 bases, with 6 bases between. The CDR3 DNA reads TGTGCCAGCAGTTACTCGGAGGGAGAGACCCAGTACTTC. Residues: CASSYSEGETQYF.

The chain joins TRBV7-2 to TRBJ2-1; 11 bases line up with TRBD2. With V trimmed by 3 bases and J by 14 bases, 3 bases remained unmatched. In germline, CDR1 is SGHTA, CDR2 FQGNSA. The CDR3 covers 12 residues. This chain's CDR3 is CASSFSGGAEFF. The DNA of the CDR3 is TGTGCCAGCAGCTTTAGCGGGGGGGCGGAGTTCTTC.

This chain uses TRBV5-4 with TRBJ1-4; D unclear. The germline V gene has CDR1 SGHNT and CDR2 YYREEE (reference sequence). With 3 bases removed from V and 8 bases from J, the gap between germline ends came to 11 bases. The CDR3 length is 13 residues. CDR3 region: CASSSDIREKLFF. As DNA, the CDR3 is TGTGCCAGCAGCTCCGACATCCGGGAAAAACTGTTTTTT.

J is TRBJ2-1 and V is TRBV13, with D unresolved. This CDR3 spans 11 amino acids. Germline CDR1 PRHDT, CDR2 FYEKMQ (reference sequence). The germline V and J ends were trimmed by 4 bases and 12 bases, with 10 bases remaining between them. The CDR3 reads CASSSRGGQFF. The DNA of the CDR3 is TGTGCCAGCAGCTCCCGAGGCGGGCAGTTCTTC. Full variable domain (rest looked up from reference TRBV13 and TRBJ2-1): AAGVIQSPRHLIKEKRETATLKCYPIPRHDTVYWYQQGPGQDPQFLISFYEKMQSDKGSIPDRFSAQQFSDYHSELNMSSLELGDSALYFCASSSRGGQFFGPGTRLTVL.

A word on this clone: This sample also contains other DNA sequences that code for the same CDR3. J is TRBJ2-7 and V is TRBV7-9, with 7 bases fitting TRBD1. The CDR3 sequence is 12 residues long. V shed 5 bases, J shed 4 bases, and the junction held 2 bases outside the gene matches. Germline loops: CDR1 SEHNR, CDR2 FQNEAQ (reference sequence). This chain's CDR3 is CASSRQGYEQYF. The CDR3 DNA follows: TGTGCCAGCAGCCGACAGGGATACGAGCAGTACTTC.

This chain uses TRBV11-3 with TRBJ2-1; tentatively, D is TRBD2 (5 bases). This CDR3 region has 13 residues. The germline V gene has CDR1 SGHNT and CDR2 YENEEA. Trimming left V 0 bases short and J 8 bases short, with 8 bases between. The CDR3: CASSLDLRDEQFF. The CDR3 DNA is TGTGCCAGCAGCTTAGATCTGAGGGATGAGCAGTTCTTC.

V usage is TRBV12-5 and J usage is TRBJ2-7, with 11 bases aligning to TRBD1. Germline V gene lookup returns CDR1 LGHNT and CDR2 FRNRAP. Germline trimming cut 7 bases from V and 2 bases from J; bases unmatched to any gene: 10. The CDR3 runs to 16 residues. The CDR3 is CASDTGTGGHTYEQYF. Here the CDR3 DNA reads TGTGCTAGTGATACCGGGACAGGGGGGCACACCTACGAGCAGTACTTC.

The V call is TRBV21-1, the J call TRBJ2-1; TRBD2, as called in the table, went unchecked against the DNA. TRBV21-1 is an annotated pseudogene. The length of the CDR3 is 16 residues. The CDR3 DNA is TGTGCCAGCTTCACTAGCCAACTAAACTCCTACAATGAGCAGTTCTTC. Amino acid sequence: CASFTSQLNSYNEQFF.

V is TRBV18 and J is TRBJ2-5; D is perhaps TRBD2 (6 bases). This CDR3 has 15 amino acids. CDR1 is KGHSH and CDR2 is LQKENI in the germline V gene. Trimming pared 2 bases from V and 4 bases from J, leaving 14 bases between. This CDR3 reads CASSPMGLASETQYF. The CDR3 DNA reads TGTGCCAGCTCACCAATGGGACTGGCCTCAGAGACCCAGTACTTC.

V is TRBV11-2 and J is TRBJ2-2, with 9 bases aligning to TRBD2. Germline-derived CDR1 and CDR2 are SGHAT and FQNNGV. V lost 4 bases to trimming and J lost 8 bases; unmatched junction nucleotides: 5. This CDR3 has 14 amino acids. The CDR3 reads CASSWESGRGELFF. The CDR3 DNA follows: TGTGCCAGCAGCTGGGAAAGCGGGAGGGGGGAGCTGTTTTTT.

CDR3 DNA: TGTGCCAGCAGCGGTAGCGGGAGCTCCTACAATGAGCAGTTCTTC. Translating gives CASSGSGSSYNEQFF. The chain joins TRBV9 to TRBJ2-1; TRBD2 agrees at 9 bases. V shed 3 bases and J 0 bases; nucleotides not matched to a gene: 1. The CDR3 is made up of 15 amino acids. CDR1 is SGDLS, CDR2 YYNGEE, per germline.

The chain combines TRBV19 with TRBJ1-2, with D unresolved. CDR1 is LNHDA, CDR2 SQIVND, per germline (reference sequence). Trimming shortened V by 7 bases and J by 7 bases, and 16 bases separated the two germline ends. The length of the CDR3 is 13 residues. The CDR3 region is CASTADGGSGYTF. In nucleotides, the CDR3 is TGTGCCAGTACCGCAGATGGAGGCAGTGGCTACACCTTC.

The chain's CDR3 is CASRVDRVGYTF. The CDR3 bases are TGTGCCAGCAGGGTGGACAGGGTGGGCTACACCTTC. This sequence joins TRBV2 and TRBJ1-2; 8 bases line up with TRBD1. V lost 6 bases and J lost 8; bases outside the gene matches: 5. CDR1 is SNHLY and CDR2 is FYNNEI in the germline V gene. The CDR3 has 12 residues. The whole variable domain, remainder taken from reference TRBV2 and TRBJ1-2, is EPEVTQTPSHQVTQMGQEVILRCVPISNHLYFYWYRQILGQKVEFLVSFYNNEISEKSEIFDDQFSVERPDGSNFTLKIRSTKLEDSAMYFCASRVDRVGYTFGSGTRLTVV.

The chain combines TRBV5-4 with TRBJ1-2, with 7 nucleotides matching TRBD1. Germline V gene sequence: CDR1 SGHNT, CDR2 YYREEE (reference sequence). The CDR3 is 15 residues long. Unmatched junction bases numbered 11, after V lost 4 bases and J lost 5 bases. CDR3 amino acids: CASSGPGQLEYGYTF. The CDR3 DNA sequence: TGTGCCAGCAGCGGACCGGGACAGTTAGAATATGGCTACACCTTC.

The CDR3 spells CARGGGTYEQYF. CDR3 bases: TGTGCGCGGGGGGGTGGAACTTACGAGCAGTACTTC. This chain joins TRBV2 and TRBJ2-7, with 9 positions matching TRBD2. This CDR3 spans 12 amino acids. The germline V gene has CDR1 SNHLY and CDR2 FYNNEI.

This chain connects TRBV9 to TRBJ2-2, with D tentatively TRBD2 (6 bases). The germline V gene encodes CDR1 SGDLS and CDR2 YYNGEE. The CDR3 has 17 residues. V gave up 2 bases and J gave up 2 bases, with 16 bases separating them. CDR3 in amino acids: CASSVAPGTPNTGELFF. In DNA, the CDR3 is TGTGCCAGCAGCGTCGCTCCCGGGACTCCTAACACCGGGGAGCTGTTTTTT.

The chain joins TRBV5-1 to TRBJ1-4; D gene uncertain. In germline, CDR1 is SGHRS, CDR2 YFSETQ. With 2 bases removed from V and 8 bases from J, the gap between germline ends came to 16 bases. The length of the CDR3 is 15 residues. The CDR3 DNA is TGCGCCAGCAGCTTAATCCCGGACTTCAAGGAAAAACTGTTTTTT. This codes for CASSLIPDFKEKLFF.